The source of this TCR beta chain is a study of blood T cell repertoires in COVID-19. Study summary: Spain, Italy and the United States supplied samples that represented acute and convalescent COVID-19. The cDNA or gDNA used as material had been derived from T cells, B-cell-depleted T cells, or PBMCs.

The ends lost 4 bases at V and 3 bases at J; junction bases unmatched: 11. The CDR3 length is 16 residues. Per germline, CDR1 SGHVS and CDR2 FNYEAQ. In the source study's methods: Counts of nucleated cells, estimated from reference gene primer amplification, were obtained. Profiled with immunoSEQ multiplex PCR; TCRdb holds only in-frame clones, not every one. V and J calls and clone size come straight from that table; D and trimming were deduced from the DNA. The sample holds fewer than 200,000 clones, roughly 84% seen once. Material for sequencing was peripheral blood. The receptor was isolated from a man between 65 and 80 years old with active or convalescent COVID-19. This chain links TRBV7-6 with TRBJ2-7; TRBD1 matches at 8 bases. This chain's CDR3 is CASSSGGGQGVYEQYF. DNA of the CDR3: TGTGCCAGCAGCTCCGGGGGAGGACAGGGTGTCTACGAGCAGTACTTC.